This entry concerns a single TCR beta chain. Antigen unknown. This entry is derived from a study of shared clonotypes between healthy human individuals. Profiling relied on immunoSEQ multiplex PCR, and the TCRdb table lists in-frame clones only, not all of them. This table holds over 2 million clones, 85% to 95% found once. CDR1 and CDR2 from the germline V gene are MDHEN and SYDVKM. Trimming cost V 4 bases and J 1 base; bases outside gene matches: 4. The CDR3 has 15 amino acids. General observations from the study: Compared with clonotypes that all four donors shared, non-shared clonotypes had lower generation probabilities. Rarefaction gave evidence that sorted-subset sequencing remained incomplete despite large depth.

The V gene is TRBV28, the J gene TRBJ2-7; 10 nucleotides match TRBD1. The TCR comes from a man younger than 30 in good health. Some clones in this sample may be carry-over from other donors' samples. The sample taken for sequencing was naive CD4+ T cells from PBMCs. Subset of the sample: CD45RA+ positively selected. CDR3 in DNA: TGTGCCAGCAGTTCGGGACAGGGGCCTTCCTACGAGCAGTACTTC. Translating gives CASSSGQGPSYEQYF. Complete variable domain (other parts from reference TRBV28 and TRBJ2-7): DVKVTQSSRYLVKRTGEKVFLECVQDMDHENMFWYRQDPGLGLRLIYFSYDVKMKEKGDIPEGYSVSREKKERFSLILESASTNQTSMYLCASSSGQGPSYEQYFGPGTRLTVT.